The entry below gives a single T cell receptor beta chain sequence along with its context. Its antigen is not identified. The record originates from a study of T cell responses to AZD1222 COVID-19 vaccine. Profiled with immunoSEQ multiplex PCR; TCRdb holds only in-frame clones, not every one. The sample lists about 140,000 clones; more than 80% were seen once. V was clipped by 3 bases and J by 4 bases, with 13 bases between them. The length of the CDR3 is 15 residues. Germline lookup yields CDR1 LNHNV and CDR2 YYDKDF (reference sequence). The study's findings and limits: Most donors were white British, females outnumbered males, and clonal diversity was possibly underestimated. Only five or six AZD1222 recipients tested seropositive at baseline.

This TCR came from an adult who received the MenACWY meningococcal vaccine as a control. Material: peripheral blood, obtained 28 days after the second dose of the MenACWY control vaccine. This chain joins TRBV15 and TRBJ2-1, with D possibly TRBD1 on 7 matching bases. This CDR3 reads CATSRKTGRYNEQFF. The CDR3 nucleotides are TGTGCCACCAGCAGGAAGACAGGGAGGTACAATGAGCAGTTCTTC. The entire variable domain, with the rest obtained from reference TRBV15 and TRBJ2-1, is as follows: DAMVIQNPRYQVTQFGKPVTLSCSQTLNHNVMYWYQQKSSQAPKLLFHYYDKDFNNEADTPDNFQSRRPNTSFCFLDIRSPGLGDTAMYLCATSRKTGRYNEQFFGPGTRLTVL.